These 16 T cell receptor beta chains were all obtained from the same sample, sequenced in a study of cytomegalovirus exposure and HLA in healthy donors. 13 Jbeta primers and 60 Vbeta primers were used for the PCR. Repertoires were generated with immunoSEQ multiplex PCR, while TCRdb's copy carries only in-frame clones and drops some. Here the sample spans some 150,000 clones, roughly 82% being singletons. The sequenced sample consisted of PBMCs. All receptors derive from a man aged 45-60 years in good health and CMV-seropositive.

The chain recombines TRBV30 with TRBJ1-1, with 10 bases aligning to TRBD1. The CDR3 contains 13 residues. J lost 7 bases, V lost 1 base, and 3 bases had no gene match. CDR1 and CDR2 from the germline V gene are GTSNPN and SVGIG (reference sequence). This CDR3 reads CAWSGQGAGEAFF. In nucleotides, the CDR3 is TGTGCCTGGAGTGGACAGGGGGCTGGTGAAGCTTTCTTT.

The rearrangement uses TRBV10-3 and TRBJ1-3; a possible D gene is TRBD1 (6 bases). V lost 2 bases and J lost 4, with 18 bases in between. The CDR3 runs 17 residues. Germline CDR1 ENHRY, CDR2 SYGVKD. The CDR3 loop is CAISEPYGGTLGNTIYF. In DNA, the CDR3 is TGTGCCATCAGTGAGCCGTATGGGGGCACATTAGGAAACACCATATATTTT.

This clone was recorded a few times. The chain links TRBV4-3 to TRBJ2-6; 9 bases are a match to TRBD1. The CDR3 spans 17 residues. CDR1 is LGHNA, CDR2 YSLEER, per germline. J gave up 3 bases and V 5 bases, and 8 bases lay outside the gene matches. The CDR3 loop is CASSSTQGAYGANVLTF. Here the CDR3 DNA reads TGCGCCAGCAGCTCCACACAGGGGGCGTATGGGGCCAACGTCCTGACTTTC.

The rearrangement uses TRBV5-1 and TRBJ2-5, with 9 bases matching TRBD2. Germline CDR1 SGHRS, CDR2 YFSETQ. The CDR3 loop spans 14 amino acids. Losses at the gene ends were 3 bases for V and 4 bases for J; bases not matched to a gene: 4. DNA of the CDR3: TGCGCCAGCAGCTCGAGCGGGGGGACAGAGACCCAGTACTTC. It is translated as CASSSSGGTETQYF.

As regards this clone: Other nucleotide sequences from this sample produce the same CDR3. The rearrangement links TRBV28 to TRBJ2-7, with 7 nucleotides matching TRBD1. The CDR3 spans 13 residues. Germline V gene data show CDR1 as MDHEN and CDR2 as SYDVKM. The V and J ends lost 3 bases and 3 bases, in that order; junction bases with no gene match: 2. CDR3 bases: TGTGCCAGCAGTTTGACAGGGATCTACGAGCAGTACTTC. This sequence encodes CASSLTGIYEQYF.

CDR3: CASSQDPGDSYEQYF. CDR3 DNA: TGCGCCAGCAGCCAGGACCCGGGGGACTCCTACGAGCAGTACTTC. The chain carries TRBV4-1 and TRBJ2-7; D possibly corresponds to TRBD2 (6 bases). The V gene lost 3 bases and the J gene lost 0 bases, with 12 bases spanning the gap. Germline V CDR1 and CDR2: MGHRA, YSYEKL. The CDR3 runs to 15 residues.

The CDR3 loop is CASSVTPQAGGTEAFF. The CDR3 nucleotides read TGTGCCAGCAGTGTGACGCCTCAGGCGGGAGGCACTGAAGCTTTCTTT. The rearrangement links TRBV5-6 to TRBJ1-1; no clear D. Germline V lookup: CDR1 SGHDT, CDR2 YYEEEE. V lost 5 bases and J 4 bases, leaving 21 bases between the germline ends. The CDR3 covers 16 residues.

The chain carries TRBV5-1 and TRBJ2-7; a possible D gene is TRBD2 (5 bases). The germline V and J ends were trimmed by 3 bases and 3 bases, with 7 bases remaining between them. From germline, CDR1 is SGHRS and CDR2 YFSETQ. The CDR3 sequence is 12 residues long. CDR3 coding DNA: TGCGCCAGCAGCTCGGAGGTCTACGAGCAGTACTTC. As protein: CASSSEVYEQYF.

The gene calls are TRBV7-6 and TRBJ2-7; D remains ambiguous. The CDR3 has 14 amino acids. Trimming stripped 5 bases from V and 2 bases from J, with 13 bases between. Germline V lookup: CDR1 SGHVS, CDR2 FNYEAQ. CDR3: CASSPDERPYEQYF. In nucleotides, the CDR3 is TGTGCCAGCAGCCCCGACGAGCGCCCCTACGAGCAGTACTTC. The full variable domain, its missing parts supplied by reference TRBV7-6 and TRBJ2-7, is GAGVSQSPRYKVTKRGQDVALRCDPISGHVSLYWYRQALGQGPEFLTYFNYEAQQDKSGLPNDRFSAERPEGSISTLTIQRTEQRDSAMYRCASSPDERPYEQYFGPGTRLTVT.

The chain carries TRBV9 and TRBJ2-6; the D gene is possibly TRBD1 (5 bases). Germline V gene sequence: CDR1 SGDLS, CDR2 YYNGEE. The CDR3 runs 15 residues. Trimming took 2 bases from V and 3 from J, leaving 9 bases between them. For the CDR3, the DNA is TGTGCCAGCAGCGTCCAGGGTGTTGGGGCCAACGTCCTGACTTTC. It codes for CASSVQGVGANVLTF.

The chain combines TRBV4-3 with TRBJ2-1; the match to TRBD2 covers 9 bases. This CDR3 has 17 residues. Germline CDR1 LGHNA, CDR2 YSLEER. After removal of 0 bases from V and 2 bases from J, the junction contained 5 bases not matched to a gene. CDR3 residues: CASSQDYASGTYNEQFF. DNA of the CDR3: TGCGCCAGCAGCCAAGATTACGCTAGCGGGACCTACAATGAGCAGTTCTTC.

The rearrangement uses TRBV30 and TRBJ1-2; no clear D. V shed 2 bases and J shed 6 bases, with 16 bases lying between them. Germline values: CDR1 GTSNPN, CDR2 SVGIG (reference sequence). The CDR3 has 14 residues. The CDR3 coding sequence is TGTGCCTGGAGTTCCGGGATTCGACGGGATGGCTACACCTTC. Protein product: CAWSSGIRRDGYTF.

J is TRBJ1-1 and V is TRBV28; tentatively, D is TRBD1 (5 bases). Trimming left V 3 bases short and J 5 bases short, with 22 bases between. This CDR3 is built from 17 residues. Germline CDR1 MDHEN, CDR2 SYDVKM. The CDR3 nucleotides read TGTGCCAGCAGTTTTAGCCCCATCCAGGGCGGGGGAACTGAAGCTTTCTTT. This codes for CASSFSPIQGGGTEAFF. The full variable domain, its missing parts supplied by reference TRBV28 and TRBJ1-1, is DVKVTQSSRYLVKRTGEKVFLECVQDMDHENMFWYRQDPGLGLRLIYFSYDVKMKEKGDIPEGYSVSREKKERFSLILESASTNQTSMYLCASSFSPIQGGGTEAFFGQGTRLTVV.

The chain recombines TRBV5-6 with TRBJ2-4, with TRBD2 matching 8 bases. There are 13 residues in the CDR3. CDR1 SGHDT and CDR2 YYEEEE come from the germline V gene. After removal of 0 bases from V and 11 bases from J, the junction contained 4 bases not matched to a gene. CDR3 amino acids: CASSLALAVFQYF. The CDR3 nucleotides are TGTGCCAGCAGCTTGGCACTAGCGGTTTTTCAGTACTTC.

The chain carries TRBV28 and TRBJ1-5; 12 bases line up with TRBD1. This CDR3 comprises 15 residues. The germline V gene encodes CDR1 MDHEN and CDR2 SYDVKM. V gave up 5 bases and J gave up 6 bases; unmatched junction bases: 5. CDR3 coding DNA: TGTGCCAGCAGTGGGGACAGGGGGCGTCTTCAGCCCCAGCATTTT. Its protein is CASSGDRGRLQPQHF. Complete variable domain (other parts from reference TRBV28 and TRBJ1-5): DVKVTQSSRYLVKRTGEKVFLECVQDMDHENMFWYRQDPGLGLRLIYFSYDVKMKEKGDIPEGYSVSREKKERFSLILESASTNQTSMYLCASSGDRGRLQPQHFGDGTRLSIL.

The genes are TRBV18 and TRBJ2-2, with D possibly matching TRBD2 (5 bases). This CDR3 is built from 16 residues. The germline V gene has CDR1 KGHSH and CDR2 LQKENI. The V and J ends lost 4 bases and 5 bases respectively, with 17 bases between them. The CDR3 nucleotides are TGTGCCAGCTCACTCCCGGGTCATCGAGGGACCGGGGAGCTGTTTTTT. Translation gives CASSLPGHRGTGELFF. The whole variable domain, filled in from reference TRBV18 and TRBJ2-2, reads NAGVMQNPRHLVRRRGQEARLRCSPMKGHSHVYWYRQLPEEGLKFMVYLQKENIIDESGMPKERFSAEFPKEGPSILRIQQVVRGDSAAYFCASSLPGHRGTGELFFGEGSRLTVL.